The 12 T cell receptor beta chains given below trace back to one sample, sequenced in a study of shared clonotypes between healthy human individuals. Assay used: immunoSEQ multiplex PCR; TCRdb lists only in-frame clones, some missing. The sample gives 530,000 or so clones, around 79% of which show up once; around an eighth is in the top ten. The specimen was PBMCs. These receptors all come from a woman aged 40-49 years in good health. Some clones in this sample may be carry-over from other donors' samples.

The J gene is TRBJ1-4, the V gene TRBV19; tentatively, D is TRBD1 (5 bases). Trimming removed 5 bases at V and 4 bases at J, with 17 bases between. CDR1 is LNHDA, CDR2 SQIVND, per germline (reference sequence). This CDR3 region has 16 residues. CDR3 DNA: TGTGCCAGTAGTGGAACCACGGGACGATTTAATGAAAAACTGTTTTTT. It yields the protein CASSGTTGRFNEKLFF.

The sample holds one count of this clone. The chain links TRBV28 to TRBJ1-5; 7 positions match TRBD1. Per germline, CDR1 MDHEN and CDR2 SYDVKM. V lost 6 bases to trimming and J lost 6 bases; unmatched junction nucleotides: 11. This CDR3 is built from 15 residues. The CDR3 reads CASRSMLTGIQPQHF. CDR3 coding DNA: TGTGCCAGCAGATCAATGTTGACAGGGATTCAGCCCCAGCATTTT.

In this sample, this clone turned up a few times. The chain is built from TRBV6-1 and TRBJ1-1; the D is unclear. V lost 2 bases to trimming and J lost 0 bases, with 7 bases between them. This CDR3 has 14 residues. CDR1 is MNHNS, CDR2 SASEGT, per germline. The DNA for the CDR3 is TGTGCCAGCAGTGAATTAGGTTTGAACACTGAAGCTTTCTTT. It codes for CASSELGLNTEAFF.

This clone was seen only once. The identical CDR3 is also encoded by other nucleotide sequences in the sample. The V call is TRBV5-1, the J call TRBJ2-5; tentative D call: TRBD2 (5 bases). CDR1 and CDR2 from the germline V gene are SGHRS and YFSETQ. V was shortened by 0 bases and J by 4 bases, with 10 bases between the two germline ends. This CDR3 has 14 amino acids. CDR3 in DNA: TGCGCCAGCAGCTTGGAGGGCGCGGGAGAGACCCAGTACTTC. This translates into CASSLEGAGETQYF. The variable domain in full, completed from reference TRBV5-1 and TRBJ2-5, reads KAGVTQTPRYLIKTRGQQVTLSCSPISGHRSVSWYQQTPGQGLQFLFEYFSETQRNKGNFPGRFSGRQFSNSRSEMNVSTLELGDSALYLCASSLEGAGETQYFGPGTRLLVL.

The DNA of the CDR3 is TGTGCCAGTAGTATTTGGCTAGCGGGAGGGATCAATGAGCAGTTCTTC. It codes for CASSIWLAGGINEQFF. This chain uses TRBV19 with TRBJ2-1; TRBD2 aligns across 12 bases. The germline gives CDR1 LNHDA, CDR2 SQIVND (reference sequence). CDR3 length: 16 residues. Germline trimming cut 3 bases from V and 6 bases from J; bases unmatched to any gene: 6.

The chain combines TRBV7-6 with TRBJ2-1; a weak D match, TRBD2 (6 bases). With 2 bases removed from V and 5 bases from J, the gap between germline ends came to 13 bases. The CDR3 is 15 amino acids. Germline CDR1 reads SGHVS; CDR2 reads FNYEAQ. CDR3 DNA: TGTGCCAGCAGCTTATTTTTAGCGGACAACAATGAGCAGTTCTTC. This codes for CASSLFLADNNEQFF.

The chain recombines TRBV28 with TRBJ1-2, with D hard to call. The V and J ends lost 6 bases and 4 bases respectively, with 12 bases between them. Per the germline V gene, CDR1 is MDHEN and CDR2 is SYDVKM. This CDR3 contains 13 residues. The CDR3 here is CASRSTGIYGYTF. CDR3 coding DNA: TGTGCCAGCAGGTCGACGGGCATCTATGGCTACACCTTC.

The rearrangement uses TRBV15 and TRBJ2-7; D gene uncertain. V dropped 3 bases and J dropped 0 bases, with 12 bases sitting between them. The CDR3 covers 15 residues. The germline gives CDR1 LNHNV, CDR2 YYDKDF (reference sequence). DNA of the CDR3: TGTGCCACCAGCAGTAGAGCGTCGAGCTCCTACGAGCAGTACTTC. It specifies CATSSRASSSYEQYF.

The genes are TRBV5-1 and TRBJ2-7, with 9 bases lining up with TRBD1. Germline assignment: CDR1 SGHRS and CDR2 YFSETQ. The ends lost 4 bases at V and 6 bases at J; junction bases unmatched: 11. This CDR3 region has 15 residues. The CDR3 DNA sequence: TGCGCCAGCAGCGCCAACCCGGGACAGGGCACCGAGCAGTACTTC. Protein: CASSANPGQGTEQYF.

The chain combines TRBV6-1 with TRBJ1-1; possibly TRBD1 for D (6 bases). The germline V gene has CDR1 MNHNS and CDR2 SASEGT. The CDR3 length is 13 residues. V lost 8 bases to trimming and J lost 8 bases, with 18 bases between them. The CDR3 nucleotides read TGTGCCAGCCTCCGTCGGGGGGGCTCGGAAGCTTTCTTT. Its protein is CASLRRGGSEAFF.

There are a few counts of this clone. Sequence at one end of the junction differs from germline and may be a read error. This chain uses TRBV7-9 with TRBJ1-5, with D possibly matching TRBD1 (5 bases). The length of the CDR3 is 14 residues. Germline CDR1 and CDR2: SEHNR and FQNEAQ (reference sequence). As DNA, the CDR3 is TGTGCCAGCAGTTTAGGTGGGGGTAGTCAGCCCCAGCATTTT. This encodes CASSLGGGSQPQHF.

A few counts support this clone. The chain has TRBV27 and TRBJ2-7; D is unclear. The germline V gene has CDR1 MNHEY and CDR2 SMNVEV (reference sequence). This CDR3 has 13 amino acids. The V gene lost 5 bases and the J gene lost 5 bases, with 13 bases spanning the gap. This CDR3 reads CASSPLNLNEQYF. The CDR3 DNA is TGTGCCAGCAGTCCCTTAAATTTAAACGAGCAGTACTTC.